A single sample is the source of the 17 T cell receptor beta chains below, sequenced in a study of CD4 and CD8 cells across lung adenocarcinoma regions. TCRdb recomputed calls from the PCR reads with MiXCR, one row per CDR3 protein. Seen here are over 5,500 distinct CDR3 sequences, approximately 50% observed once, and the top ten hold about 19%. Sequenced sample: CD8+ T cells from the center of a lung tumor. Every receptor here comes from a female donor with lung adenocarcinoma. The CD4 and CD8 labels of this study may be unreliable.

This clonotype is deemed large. This chain's CDR3 is CASSAWTSGEQFF. Here the CDR3 DNA reads TGCGCCAGCAGTGCCTGGACTAGCGGTGAGCAGTTCTTC. V is TRBV10-1 and J is TRBJ2-1; 10 bases map to TRBD2. This CDR3 has 13 residues. With 4 bases clipped from V and 9 bases from J, the junction kept 3 bases outside the gene matches. Germline CDR1 reads WNHNN; CDR2 reads SYGVQD (reference sequence).

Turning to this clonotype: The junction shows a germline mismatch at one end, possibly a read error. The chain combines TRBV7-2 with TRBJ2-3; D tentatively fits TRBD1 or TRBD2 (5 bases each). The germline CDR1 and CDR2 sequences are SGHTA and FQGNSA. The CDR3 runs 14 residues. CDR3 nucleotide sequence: TGTGCGGGGACCGTGGTAGGTAGCACAGATACGCAGTATTTC. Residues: CAGTVVGSTDTQYF.

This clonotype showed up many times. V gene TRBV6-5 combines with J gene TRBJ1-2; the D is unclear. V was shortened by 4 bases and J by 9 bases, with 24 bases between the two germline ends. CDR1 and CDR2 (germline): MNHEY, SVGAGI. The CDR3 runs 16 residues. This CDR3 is CASSSLDRGIFLSYTF. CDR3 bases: TGTGCCAGCAGTTCCCTGGACCGAGGCATTTTCCTTAGCTACACCTTC.

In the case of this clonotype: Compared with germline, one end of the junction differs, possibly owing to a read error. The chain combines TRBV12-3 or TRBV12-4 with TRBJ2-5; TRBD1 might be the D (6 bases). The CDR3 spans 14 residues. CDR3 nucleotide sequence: TGTGCGGGGAGTTGGGGGCGTGCCCGAGATACCCAGTATTTC. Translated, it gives CAGSWGRARDTQYF.

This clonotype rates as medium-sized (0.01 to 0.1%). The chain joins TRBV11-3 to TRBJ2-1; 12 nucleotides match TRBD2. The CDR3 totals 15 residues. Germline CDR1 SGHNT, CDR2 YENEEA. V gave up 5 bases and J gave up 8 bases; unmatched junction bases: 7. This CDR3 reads CASSLTSGSGDEQFF. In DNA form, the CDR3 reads TGTGCCAGCAGCCTGACTAGCGGGAGTGGGGATGAGCAGTTCTTC. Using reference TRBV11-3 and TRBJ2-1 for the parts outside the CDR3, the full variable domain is EAGVVQSPRYKIIEKKQPVAFWCNPISGHNTLYWYLQNLGQGPELLIRYENEEAVDDSQLPKDRFSAERLKGVDSTLKIQPAELGDSAVYLCASSLTSGSGDEQFFGPGTRLTVL.

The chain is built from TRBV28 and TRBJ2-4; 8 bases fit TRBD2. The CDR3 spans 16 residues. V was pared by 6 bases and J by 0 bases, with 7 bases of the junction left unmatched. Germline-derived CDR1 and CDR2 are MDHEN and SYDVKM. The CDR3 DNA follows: TGTGCCAGCAGCCAGGAGCGGGAGCTAGCCAAAAACATTCAGTACTTC. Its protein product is CASSQERELAKNIQYF. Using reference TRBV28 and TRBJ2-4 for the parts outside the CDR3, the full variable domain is DVKVTQSSRYLVKRTGEKVFLECVQDMDHENMFWYRQDPGLGLRLIYFSYDVKMKEKGDIPEGYSVSREKKERFSLILESASTNQTSMYLCASSQERELAKNIQYFGAGTRLSVL.

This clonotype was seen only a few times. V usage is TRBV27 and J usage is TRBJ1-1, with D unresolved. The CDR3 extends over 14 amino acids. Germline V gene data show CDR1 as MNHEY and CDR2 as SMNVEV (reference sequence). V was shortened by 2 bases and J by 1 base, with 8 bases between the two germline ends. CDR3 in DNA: TGTGCCAGCAGTTTAAGCGTGGGGAACACTGAAGCTTTCTTT. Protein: CASSLSVGNTEAFF.

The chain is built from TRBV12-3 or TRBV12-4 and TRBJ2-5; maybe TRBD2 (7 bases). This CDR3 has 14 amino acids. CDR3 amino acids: CAGMGGRPGETQYF. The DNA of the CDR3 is TGTGCGGGGATGGGGGGGCGTCCCGGGGAGACCCAGTACTTC.

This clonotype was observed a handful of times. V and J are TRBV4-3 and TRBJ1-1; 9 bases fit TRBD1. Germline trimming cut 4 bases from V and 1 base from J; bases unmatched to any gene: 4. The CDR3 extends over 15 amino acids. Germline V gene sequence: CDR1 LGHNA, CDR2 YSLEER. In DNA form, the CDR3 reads TGCGCCAGCAGCCCTACAGGGGGCGCGAACACTGAAGCTTTCTTT. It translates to CASSPTGGANTEAFF.

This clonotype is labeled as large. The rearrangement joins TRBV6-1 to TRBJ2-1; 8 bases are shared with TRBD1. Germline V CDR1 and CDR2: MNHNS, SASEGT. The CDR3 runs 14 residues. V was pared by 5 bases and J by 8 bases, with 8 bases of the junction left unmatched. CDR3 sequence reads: CASSPLGRGHEQFF. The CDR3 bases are TGTGCCAGCAGTCCTTTAGGCAGGGGGCATGAGCAGTTCTTC.

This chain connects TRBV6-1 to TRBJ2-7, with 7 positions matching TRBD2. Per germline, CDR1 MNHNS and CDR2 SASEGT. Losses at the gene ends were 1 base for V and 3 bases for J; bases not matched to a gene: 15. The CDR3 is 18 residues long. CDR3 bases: TGTGCCAGCAGTGAAGTTGGAGGGACTAATCATGGGAACTACGAGCAGTACTTC. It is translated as CASSEVGGTNHGNYEQYF.

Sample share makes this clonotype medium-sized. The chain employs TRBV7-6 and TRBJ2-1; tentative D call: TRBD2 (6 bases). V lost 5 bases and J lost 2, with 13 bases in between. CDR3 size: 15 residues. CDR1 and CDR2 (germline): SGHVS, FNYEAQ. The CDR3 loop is CASSPGRDPYNEQFF. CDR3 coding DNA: TGTGCCAGCAGCCCGGGGCGGGACCCCTACAATGAGCAGTTCTTC.

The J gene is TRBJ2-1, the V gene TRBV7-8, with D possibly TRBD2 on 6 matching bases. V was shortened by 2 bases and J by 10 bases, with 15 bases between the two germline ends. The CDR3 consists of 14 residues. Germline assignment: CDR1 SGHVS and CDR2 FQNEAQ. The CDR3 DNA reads TGTGCCAGCAGCTTATCTAGCGCGACCTACGAGCAGTTCTTC. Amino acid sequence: CASSLSSATYEQFF.

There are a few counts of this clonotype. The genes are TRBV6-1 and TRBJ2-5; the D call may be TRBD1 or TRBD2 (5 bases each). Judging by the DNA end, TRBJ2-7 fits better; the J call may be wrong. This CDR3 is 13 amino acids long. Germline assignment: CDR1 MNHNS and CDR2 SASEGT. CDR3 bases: TGTGCCAGCGGGGCGGGTGGGGGTCCCGAGCAGTACTTC. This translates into CASGAGGGPEQYF.

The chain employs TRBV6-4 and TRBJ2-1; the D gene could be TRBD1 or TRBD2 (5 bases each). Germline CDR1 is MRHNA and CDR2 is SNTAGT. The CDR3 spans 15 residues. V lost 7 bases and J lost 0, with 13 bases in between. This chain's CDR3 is CASKLDSSSYNEQFF. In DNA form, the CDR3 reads TGTGCCAGCAAACTAGACAGTAGCTCCTACAATGAGCAGTTCTTC.

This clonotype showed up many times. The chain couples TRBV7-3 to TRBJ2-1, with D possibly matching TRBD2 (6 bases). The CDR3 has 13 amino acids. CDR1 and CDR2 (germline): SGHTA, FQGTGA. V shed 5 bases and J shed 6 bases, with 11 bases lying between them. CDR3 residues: CASSALGGNEQFF. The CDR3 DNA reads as TGTGCCAGCAGCGCTCTGGGGGGCAATGAGCAGTTCTTC. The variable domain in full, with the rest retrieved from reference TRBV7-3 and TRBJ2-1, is GAGVSQTPSNKVTEKGKYVELRCDPISGHTALYWYRQSLGQGPEFLIYFQGTGAADDSGLPNDRFFAVRPEGSVSTLKIQRTERGDSAVYLCASSALGGNEQFFGPGTRLTVL.

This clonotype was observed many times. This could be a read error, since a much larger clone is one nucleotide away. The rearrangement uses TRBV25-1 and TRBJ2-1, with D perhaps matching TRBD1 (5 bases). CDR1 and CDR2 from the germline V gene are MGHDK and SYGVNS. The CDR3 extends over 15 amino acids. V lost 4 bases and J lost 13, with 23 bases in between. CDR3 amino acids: CASSVDLTVQETQFF. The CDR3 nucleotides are TGTGCCAGCAGTGTAGACCTGACAGTCCAAGAGACCCAGTTCTTC.